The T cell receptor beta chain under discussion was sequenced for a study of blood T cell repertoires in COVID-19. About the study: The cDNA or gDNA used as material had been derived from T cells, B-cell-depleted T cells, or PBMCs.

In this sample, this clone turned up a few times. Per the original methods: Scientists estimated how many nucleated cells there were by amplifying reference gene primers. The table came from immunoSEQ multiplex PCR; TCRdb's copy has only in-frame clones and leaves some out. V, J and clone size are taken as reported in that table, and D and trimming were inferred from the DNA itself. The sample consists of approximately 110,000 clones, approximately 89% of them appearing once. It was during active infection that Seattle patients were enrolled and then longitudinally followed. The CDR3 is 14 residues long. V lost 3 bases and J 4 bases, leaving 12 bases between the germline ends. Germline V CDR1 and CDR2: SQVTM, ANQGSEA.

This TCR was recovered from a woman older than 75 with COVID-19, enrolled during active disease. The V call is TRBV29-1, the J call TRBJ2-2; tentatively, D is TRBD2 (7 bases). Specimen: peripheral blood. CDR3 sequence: CSVEGGHLTGELFF. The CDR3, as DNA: TGCAGCGTTGAGGGGGGGCACCTCACCGGGGAGCTGTTTTTT.